The source of this T cell receptor beta chain is a study of Tregs in tolerant kidney transplant recipients. Study-wide findings and caveats: Antigen-driven expansion was suggested because donor-specific Tregs expanded more than all Tregs in tolerant patients. Activated donor B cell expansion appeared to reveal the most relevant donor-specific TCRbeta repertoire.

Clones were read by immunoSEQ multiplex PCR, and TCRdb kept only the in-frame ones, dropping some. The sample lists about 66,000 clones; roughly 92% were seen once. Trimming took off 1 base at V and 5 bases at J, with 17 bases between the two ends. CDR3 length: 15 residues. The germline gives CDR1 GTSNPN, CDR2 SVGIG (reference sequence). As to this clone: What it binds is unknown.

Here the sequenced sample was CD8+ T cells from blood, taken before the transplant. The V and J genes are TRBV30 and TRBJ2-5; maybe TRBD1 (6 bases). This TCR came from a human donor who received a combined kidney and bone marrow transplant. CDR3 region: CAWSAATGLYETQYF. In nucleotides, the CDR3 is TGTGCCTGGAGTGCCGCTACAGGGCTGTACGAGACCCAGTACTTC. The variable domain in full, with the rest retrieved from reference TRBV30 and TRBJ2-5, is SQTIHQWPATLVQPVGSPLSLECTVEGTSNPNLYWYRQAAGRGLQLLFYSVGIGQISSEVPQNLSASRPQDRQFILSSKKLLLSDSGFYLCAWSAATGLYETQYFGPGTRLLVL.